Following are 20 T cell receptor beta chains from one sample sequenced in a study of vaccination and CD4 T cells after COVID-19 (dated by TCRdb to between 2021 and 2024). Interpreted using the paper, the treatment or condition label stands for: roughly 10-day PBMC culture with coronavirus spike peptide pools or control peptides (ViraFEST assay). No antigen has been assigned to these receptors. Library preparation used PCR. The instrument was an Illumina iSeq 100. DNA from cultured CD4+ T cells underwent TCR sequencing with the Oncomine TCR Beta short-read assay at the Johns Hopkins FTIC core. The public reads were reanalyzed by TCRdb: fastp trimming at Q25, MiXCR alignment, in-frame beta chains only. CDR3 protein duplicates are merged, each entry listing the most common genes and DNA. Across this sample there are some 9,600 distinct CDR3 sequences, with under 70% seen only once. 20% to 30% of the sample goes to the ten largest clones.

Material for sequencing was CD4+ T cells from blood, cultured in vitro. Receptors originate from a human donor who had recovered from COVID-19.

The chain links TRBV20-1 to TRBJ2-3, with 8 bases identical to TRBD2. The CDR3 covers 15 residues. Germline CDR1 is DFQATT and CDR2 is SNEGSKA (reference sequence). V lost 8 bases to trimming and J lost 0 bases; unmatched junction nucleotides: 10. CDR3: CSSGTSGTSTDTQYF. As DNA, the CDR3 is TGCAGTAGCGGTACTAGCGGAACTAGCACAGATACGCAGTATTTT.

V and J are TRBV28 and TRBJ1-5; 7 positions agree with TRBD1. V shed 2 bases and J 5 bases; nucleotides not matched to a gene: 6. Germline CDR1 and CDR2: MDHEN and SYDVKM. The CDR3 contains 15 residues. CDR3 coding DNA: TGTGCCAGCAGTTTAGTGAAGGGGGCCTATCAGCCCCAGCATTTT. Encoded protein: CASSLVKGAYQPQHF. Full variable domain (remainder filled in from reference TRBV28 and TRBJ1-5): DVKVTQSSRYLVKRTGEKVFLECVQDMDHENMFWYRQDPGLGLRLIYFSYDVKMKEKGDIPEGYSVSREKKERFSLILESASTNQTSMYLCASSLVKGAYQPQHFGDGTRLSIL.

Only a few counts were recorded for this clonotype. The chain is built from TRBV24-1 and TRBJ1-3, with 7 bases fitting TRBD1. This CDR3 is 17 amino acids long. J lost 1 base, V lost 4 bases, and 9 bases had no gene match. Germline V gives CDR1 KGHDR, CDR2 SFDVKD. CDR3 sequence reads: CATSEGRQGVSGNTIYF. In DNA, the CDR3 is TGTGCCACCAGTGAGGGTAGACAGGGAGTATCTGGAAACACCATATATTTT.

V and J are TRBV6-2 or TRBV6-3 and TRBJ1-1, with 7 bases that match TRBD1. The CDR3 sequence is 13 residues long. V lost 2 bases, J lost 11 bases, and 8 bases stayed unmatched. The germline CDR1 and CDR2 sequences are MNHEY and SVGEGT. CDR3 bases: TGTGCCAGCAGTTACCCACAGACAGGGATTGCTTTCTTT. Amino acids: CASSYPQTGIAFF.

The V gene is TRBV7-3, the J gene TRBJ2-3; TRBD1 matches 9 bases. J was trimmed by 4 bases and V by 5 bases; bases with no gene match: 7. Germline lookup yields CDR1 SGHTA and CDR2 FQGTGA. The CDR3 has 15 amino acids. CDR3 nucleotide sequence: TGTGCCAGCAGCGCCGTCGGGACAGGGTCAGATACGCAGTATTTT. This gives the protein CASSAVGTGSDTQYF.

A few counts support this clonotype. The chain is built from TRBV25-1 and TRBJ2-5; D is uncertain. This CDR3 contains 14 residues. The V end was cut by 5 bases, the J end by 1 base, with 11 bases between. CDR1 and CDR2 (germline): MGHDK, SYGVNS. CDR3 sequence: CASSSSVIQETQYF. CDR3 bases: TGTGCCAGCAGTTCGTCAGTAATCCAAGAGACCCAGTACTTC. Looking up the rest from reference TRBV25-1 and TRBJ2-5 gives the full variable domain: EADIYQTPRYLVIGTGKKITLECSQTMGHDKMYWYQQDPGMELHLIHYSYGVNSTEKGDLSSESTVSRIRTEHFPLTLESARPSHTSQYLCASSSSVIQETQYFGPGTRLLVL.

The CDR3 region is CASRTPGGYNSPLHF. The CDR3 DNA follows: TGTGCCAGCAGAACACCGGGTGGCTATAATTCACCCCTCCACTTT. This rearrangement joins TRBV27 to TRBJ1-6; D gene ambiguous. V dropped 6 bases and J dropped 3 bases, with 12 bases sitting between them. Germline lookup yields CDR1 MNHEY and CDR2 SMNVEV (reference sequence). CDR3 length equals 15 residues.

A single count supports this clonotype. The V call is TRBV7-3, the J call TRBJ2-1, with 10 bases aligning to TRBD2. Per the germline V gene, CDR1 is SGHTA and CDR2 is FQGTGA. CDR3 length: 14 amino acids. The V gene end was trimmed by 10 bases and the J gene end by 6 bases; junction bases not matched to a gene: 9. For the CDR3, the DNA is TGTGCCACCTCTCTAGCGGGAGCTAGCAATGAGCAGTTCTTC. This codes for CATSLAGASNEQFF.

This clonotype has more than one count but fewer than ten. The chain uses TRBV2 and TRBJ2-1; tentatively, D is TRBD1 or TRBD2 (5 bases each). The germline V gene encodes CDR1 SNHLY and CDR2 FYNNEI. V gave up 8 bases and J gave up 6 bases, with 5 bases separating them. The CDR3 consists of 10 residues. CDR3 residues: CASGGNEQFF. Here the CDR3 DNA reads TGTGCCAGCGGGGGCAATGAGCAGTTCTTC.

The CDR3 sequence is CASSLGAGGPRSAFF. In DNA, the CDR3 is TGTGCCAGCAGTTTAGGTGCAGGGGGGCCTAGGAGTGCTTTCTTT. The chain employs TRBV28 and TRBJ1-1, with 7 bases that match TRBD1. Trimming took 2 bases from V and 11 from J; bases not matched to a gene: 14. This CDR3 is built from 15 residues. Germline CDR1 reads MDHEN; CDR2 reads SYDVKM.

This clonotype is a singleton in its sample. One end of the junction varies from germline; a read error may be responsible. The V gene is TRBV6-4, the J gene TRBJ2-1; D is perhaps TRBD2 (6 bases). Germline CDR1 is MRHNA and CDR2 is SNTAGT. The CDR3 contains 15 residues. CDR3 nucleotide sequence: TGTGCCAGCAGTGACTCTAGCGGCTCCTACAATGAGCAGCTCTTC. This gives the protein CASSDSSGSYNEQLF.

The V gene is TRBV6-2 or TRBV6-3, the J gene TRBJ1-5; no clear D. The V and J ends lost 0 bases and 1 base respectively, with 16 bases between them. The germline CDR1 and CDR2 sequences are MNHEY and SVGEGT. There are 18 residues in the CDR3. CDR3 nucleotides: TGTGCCAGCAGTTACTCGAGTCCCCTCGGCCTCAGCAATCAGCCCCAGCATTTT. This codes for CASSYSSPLGLSNQPQHF.

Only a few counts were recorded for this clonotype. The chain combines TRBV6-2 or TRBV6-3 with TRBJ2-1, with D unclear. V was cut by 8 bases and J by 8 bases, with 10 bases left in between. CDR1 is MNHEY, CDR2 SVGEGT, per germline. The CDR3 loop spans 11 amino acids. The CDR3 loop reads CASRWADEQFF. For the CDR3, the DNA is TGTGCCAGCCGTTGGGCGGATGAGCAGTTCTTC.

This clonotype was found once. This CDR3 is CASSFPGTDTQYF. Here the CDR3 DNA reads TGTGCCAGCAGCTTCCCCGGCACAGATACGCAGTATTTT. The V and J genes are TRBV11-2 and TRBJ2-3, with D uncertain. Trimming cost V 3 bases and J 1 base, with 5 bases left between them. Germline-derived CDR1 and CDR2 are SGHAT and FQNNGV. This CDR3 spans 13 amino acids.

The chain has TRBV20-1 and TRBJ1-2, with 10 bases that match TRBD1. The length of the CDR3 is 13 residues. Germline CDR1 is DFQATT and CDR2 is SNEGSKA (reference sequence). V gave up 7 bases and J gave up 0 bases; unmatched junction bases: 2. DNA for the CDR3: TGCAGTGTGACAGGGGGCGCTAACTATGGCTACACCTTC. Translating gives CSVTGGANYGYTF.

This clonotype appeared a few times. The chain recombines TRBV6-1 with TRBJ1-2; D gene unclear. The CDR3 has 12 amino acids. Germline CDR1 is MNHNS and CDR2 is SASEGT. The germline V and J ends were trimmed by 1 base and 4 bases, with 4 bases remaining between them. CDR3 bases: TGTGCCAGCAGTGAAGACAGCTATGGCTACACCTTC. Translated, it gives CASSEDSYGYTF.

The CDR3 reads CSAREAPGLAYNEQFF. CDR3 in DNA: TGCAGTGCTAGAGAGGCGCCGGGACTAGCGTACAATGAGCAGTTCTTC. The V and J genes are TRBV20-1 and TRBJ2-1; 10 nucleotides align to TRBD2. This CDR3 is built from 16 residues. Germline lookup yields CDR1 DFQATT and CDR2 SNEGSKA (reference sequence). V was clipped by 0 bases and J by 4 bases; unmatched bases: 6.

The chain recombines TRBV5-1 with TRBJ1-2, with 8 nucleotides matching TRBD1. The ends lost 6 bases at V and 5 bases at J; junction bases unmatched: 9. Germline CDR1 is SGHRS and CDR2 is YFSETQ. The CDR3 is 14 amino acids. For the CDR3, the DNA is TGCGCCAGCACCCTTCAGGGGGCTGATTATGGCTACACCTTC. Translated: CASTLQGADYGYTF.

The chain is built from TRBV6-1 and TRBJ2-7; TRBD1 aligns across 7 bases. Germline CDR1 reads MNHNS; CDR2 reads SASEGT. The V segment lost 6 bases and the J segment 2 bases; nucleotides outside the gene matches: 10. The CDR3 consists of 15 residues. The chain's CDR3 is CASSVGQQGTYEQYF. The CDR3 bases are TGTGCCAGCAGCGTGGGGCAACAGGGGACCTACGAGCAGTACTTC.

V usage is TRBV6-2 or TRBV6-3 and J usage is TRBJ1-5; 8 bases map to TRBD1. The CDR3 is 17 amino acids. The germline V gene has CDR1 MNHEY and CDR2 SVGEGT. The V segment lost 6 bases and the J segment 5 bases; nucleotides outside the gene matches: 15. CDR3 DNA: TGTGCCAGCAGGCACTCCCCCGGACAGGGAGGGTATCAGCCCCAGCATTTT. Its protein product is CASRHSPGQGGYQPQHF.